A single sample gave rise to the 31 T cell receptor beta chains below, sequenced in a study of PD-L1 blockade in urothelial cancer. Here immunoSEQ multiplex PCR was the method, and the copy in TCRdb shows in-frame clones only, minus some. This repertoire shows 56,000 or so clones, around 84% found once; its top ten account for roughly 2.9%. The material sequenced was PBMCs, taken around atezolizumab (anti-PD-L1) treatment. These receptors came from a man aged 50-60 years with urothelial cancer.

This chain's CDR3 is CASSLRPPASSLYEQYF. The CDR3 DNA reads TGTGCCAGCAGCTTACGCCCACCGGCTAGCAGCCTCTACGAGCAGTACTTC. The chain is built from TRBV7-2 and TRBJ2-7; perhaps TRBD2 as D (5 bases). Trimming removed 2 bases at V and 3 bases at J, with 20 bases between. The CDR3 extends over 17 amino acids. Germline CDR1 and CDR2: SGHTA and FQGNSA.

The chain carries TRBV13 and TRBJ2-7, with 11 bases aligning to TRBD2. Losses at the gene ends were 1 base for V and 12 bases for J; bases not matched to a gene: 14. The CDR3 is made up of 16 amino acids. CDR1 and CDR2 from the germline V gene are PRHDT and FYEKMQ (reference sequence). This CDR3 is CASSLDTGTSGFQLYF. DNA for the CDR3: TGTGCCAGCAGCTTAGACACCGGGACTAGCGGTTTTCAGCTGTACTTC.

As to this clone: The junction departs from germline at one end; a sequencing error may be responsible. The chain recombines TRBV7-7 with TRBJ1-3; D perhaps matches TRBD1 (5 bases). CDR1 is SSHAT, CDR2 FNYEAQ, per germline (reference sequence). The CDR3 has 18 residues. CDR3 sequence (DNA): TGTGCTAGCAGCCCGTACCCATCAACAGGCGCGGGAGGAAACACCATATATTTT. It translates to CASSPYPSTGAGGNTIYF.

V gene TRBV7-9 combines with J gene TRBJ2-1; no firm D call. Germline V gene lookup returns CDR1 SEHNR and CDR2 FQNEAQ (reference sequence). CDR3 size: 15 residues. Trimming stripped 9 bases from V and 4 bases from J, with 19 bases between. This CDR3 is CASGAARQRYNEQFF. The CDR3 region has the DNA TGTGCCAGTGGTGCGGCGCGCCAAAGATACAATGAGCAGTTCTTC.

The chain joins TRBV7-2 to TRBJ2-7; 9 nucleotides align to TRBD2. The germline V gene has CDR1 SGHTA and CDR2 FQGNSA. After removal of 6 bases from V and 5 bases from J, the junction contained 8 bases not matched to a gene. The length of the CDR3 is 14 residues. The CDR3 DNA sequence: TGTGCCAGCAGTCGGCTAGCGGGAATCCACGAGCAGTACTTC. Translated, it gives CASSRLAGIHEQYF.

This clone was observed a single time. The genes are TRBV18 and TRBJ2-3, with 7 bases fitting TRBD2. The V gene end was trimmed by 3 bases and the J gene end by 2 bases; junction bases not matched to a gene: 5. The CDR3 spans 15 residues. CDR1 is KGHSH and CDR2 is LQKENI in the germline V gene. CDR3 in amino acids: CASSPGGDPTDTQYF. The CDR3 bases are TGTGCCAGCTCACCGGGGGGGGATCCCACAGATACGCAGTATTTT.

This chain connects TRBV9 to TRBJ1-4, with 9 positions matching TRBD1. Per the germline V gene, CDR1 is SGDLS and CDR2 is YYNGEE. This CDR3 region has 16 residues. V lost 0 bases to trimming and J lost 11 bases; unmatched junction nucleotides: 11. The CDR3 nucleotides read TGTGCCAGCAGCGTAGCTACGGGACAGGGTAGCGGGAAACTGTTTTTT. It translates to CASSVATGQGSGKLFF.

CDR3 sequence reads: CASSQGRYEQYF. As DNA, the CDR3 is TGCGCCAGCAGCCAGGGCCGCTACGAGCAGTACTTC. This chain links TRBV5-1 with TRBJ2-7; D possibly corresponds to TRBD1 (5 bases). The CDR3 covers 12 residues. Germline V gene lookup returns CDR1 SGHRS and CDR2 YFSETQ. The V end lost 4 bases, the J end lost 3 bases, and 8 bases lay between the germline ends.

V is TRBV5-1 and J is TRBJ2-3; 14 bases map to TRBD2. V shed 4 bases, J shed 7 bases, and the junction held 11 bases outside the gene matches. Germline-derived CDR1 and CDR2 are SGHRS and YFSETQ. This CDR3 region has 17 residues. DNA for the CDR3: TGCGCCAGCAGCAGGGGGGGACTAGCGGGAGTGGAGTATACGCAGTATTTT. Translation gives CASSRGGLAGVEYTQYF.

The gene calls are TRBV19 and TRBJ1-2; D is perhaps TRBD1 (5 bases). Germline CDR1 LNHDA, CDR2 SQIVND (reference sequence). The CDR3 extends over 15 amino acids. Trimming cost V 0 bases and J 3 bases, with 11 bases left between them. The CDR3 spells CASSIERRGYYGYTF. CDR3 nucleotides: TGTGCCAGTAGTATAGAAAGAAGGGGATACTATGGCTACACCTTC. Full variable domain (missing parts from reference TRBV19 and TRBJ1-2): DGGITQSPKYLFRKEGQNVTLSCEQNLNHDAMYWYRQDPGQGLRLIYYSQIVNDFQKGDIAEGYSVSREKKESFPLTVTSAQKNPTAFYLCASSIERRGYYGYTFGSGTRLTVV.

The chain is built from TRBV6-1 and TRBJ2-1; 8 nucleotides align to TRBD2. CDR3 length: 15 residues. Looked up from germline, CDR1 is MNHNS and CDR2 is SASEGT. Germline trimming cut 2 bases from V and 7 bases from J; bases unmatched to any gene: 7. The CDR3 nucleotides read TGTGCCAGCAGTGAATGGGTCGGGAGGGGAAATGAGCAGTTCTTC. Amino acid sequence: CASSEWVGRGNEQFF.

V and J are TRBV30 and TRBJ1-5, with 7 nucleotides matching TRBD1. Unmatched junction bases numbered 14, after V lost 0 bases and J lost 6 bases. Looked up from germline, CDR1 is GTSNPN and CDR2 is SVGIG (reference sequence). This CDR3 comprises 17 residues. This CDR3 reads CAWSVEGRGKVSQPQHF. Here the CDR3 DNA reads TGTGCCTGGAGTGTAGAGGGCAGGGGGAAGGTAAGTCAGCCCCAGCATTTT.

CDR3 sequence: CASSLTGSNEQFF. CDR3 DNA: TGTGCCAGCAGTTTGACTGGCTCCAATGAGCAGTTCTTC. The V gene is TRBV27, the J gene TRBJ2-1; D is unresolved. Germline values: CDR1 MNHEY, CDR2 SMNVEV (reference sequence). V was cut by 3 bases and J by 6 bases, with 9 bases left in between. CDR3 length equals 13 residues.

This rearrangement joins TRBV6-5 to TRBJ2-7; D is ambiguous. Per germline, CDR1 MNHEY and CDR2 SVGAGI. Trimming shortened V by 0 bases and J by 2 bases, and 8 bases separated the two germline ends. CDR3 length: 14 residues. CDR3 coding DNA: TGTGCCAGCAGTTACTCGTCCAGAACCTACGAGCAGTACTTC. Translating gives CASSYSSRTYEQYF.

V gene TRBV12-5 combines with J gene TRBJ2-1; TRBD2 is a possible D gene (5 bases). The CDR3 covers 14 residues. The V and J ends lost 6 bases and 5 bases respectively, with 14 bases between them. The germline gives CDR1 LGHNT, CDR2 FRNRAP. CDR3 DNA sequence: TGTGCTAGTGGCCCGGGCGGGCTCCACAATGAGCAGTTCTTC. This gives the protein CASGPGGLHNEQFF.

The chain's CDR3 is CASFPRGGVKQETQYF. As DNA, the CDR3 is TGTGCCAGCTTCCCCAGAGGGGGAGTTAAACAAGAGACCCAGTACTTC. The rearrangement uses TRBV28 and TRBJ2-5, with D tentatively TRBD1 (6 bases). Between the trimmed V and J ends, which lost 8 bases and 2 bases, there was a span of 21 bases. Germline CDR1 MDHEN, CDR2 SYDVKM. The CDR3 is made up of 16 amino acids.

This chain links TRBV6-1 with TRBJ1-2; 11 bases align to TRBD1. Losses at the gene ends were 3 bases for V and 8 bases for J; bases not matched to a gene: 8. CDR3 length equals 15 residues. Looked up from germline, CDR1 is MNHNS and CDR2 is SASEGT. As DNA, the CDR3 is TGTGCCAGCAGTGATCGGACAGGGGGCCATGAAGGCTACACCTTC. The encoded protein is CASSDRTGGHEGYTF.

The chain couples TRBV2 to TRBJ2-1, with 10 bases lining up with TRBD1. This CDR3 has 14 amino acids. Trimming took 6 bases from V and 8 from J; bases not matched to a gene: 7. Germline V gene data show CDR1 as SNHLY and CDR2 as FYNNEI. The CDR3 DNA follows: TGTGCCAGCAGAAGGACAGGGGGTGTGGATGAGCAGTTCTTC. Amino acid sequence: CASRRTGGVDEQFF.

The chain carries TRBV11-2 and TRBJ2-2; 9 nucleotides align to TRBD2. Per the germline V gene, CDR1 is SGHAT and CDR2 is FQNNGV. The CDR3 is 17 amino acids. The V segment lost 0 bases and the J segment 7 bases; nucleotides outside the gene matches: 9. The CDR3 protein is CASSLESLAGRVGELFF. CDR3 DNA sequence: TGTGCCAGCAGCTTAGAAAGCCTAGCGGGAAGGGTCGGGGAGCTGTTTTTT.

This clone was observed a few times. The rearrangement links TRBV13 to TRBJ2-3; TRBD1 might be the D (5 bases). The V gene's germline CDR1 is PRHDT and CDR2 FYEKMQ (reference sequence). The CDR3 loop spans 15 amino acids. The germline V and J ends were trimmed by 4 bases and 5 bases, with 16 bases remaining between them. The CDR3 loop is CASSSVGRVKDTQYF. The CDR3, as DNA: TGTGCCAGCAGCTCTGTGGGCAGGGTCAAAGATACGCAGTATTTT.

This clone was picked up one time. V gene TRBV5-4 combines with J gene TRBJ2-1, with 11 positions matching TRBD2. J was trimmed by 4 bases and V by 0 bases; bases with no gene match: 0. The germline CDR1 and CDR2 sequences are SGHNT and YYREEE (reference sequence). The CDR3 is 15 residues long. In DNA form, the CDR3 reads TGTGCCAGCAGCTTGGGGACTAGCGGGTACAATGAGCAGTTCTTC. Protein product: CASSLGTSGYNEQFF.

The rearrangement links TRBV18 to TRBJ2-5, with a possible D match to TRBD2 (6 bases). Germline loops: CDR1 KGHSH, CDR2 LQKENI. The CDR3 extends over 13 amino acids. With 6 bases removed from V and 1 base from J, the gap between germline ends came to 9 bases. CDR3 in amino acids: CASSRDSQETQYF. The CDR3 DNA sequence: TGTGCCAGCTCCCGGGACTCCCAAGAGACCCAGTACTTC. The full variable domain, with the rest looked up from reference TRBV18 and TRBJ2-5, is NAGVMQNPRHLVRRRGQEARLRCSPMKGHSHVYWYRQLPEEGLKFMVYLQKENIIDESGMPKERFSAEFPKEGPSILRIQQVVRGDSAAYFCASSRDSQETQYFGPGTRLLVL.

CDR3 nucleotide sequence: TGTGCCAGCAGCTTAGGCGGAAACACAGATACGCAGTATTTT. Its protein product is CASSLGGNTDTQYF. The rearrangement links TRBV7-8 to TRBJ2-3; D not certain. The V gene's germline CDR1 is SGHVS and CDR2 FQNEAQ. This CDR3 contains 14 residues. V was trimmed by 1 base and J by 2 bases, leaving 7 bases between them.

In the case of this clone: This sample also contains other DNA sequences that code for the same CDR3. The rearrangement joins TRBV5-1 to TRBJ2-3; the D is unclear. The CDR3 runs to 13 residues. Looked up from germline, CDR1 is SGHRS and CDR2 is YFSETQ. The V end was cut by 4 bases, the J end by 0 bases, with 6 bases between. CDR3 residues: CASSPTSTDTQYF. The CDR3 coding sequence is TGCGCCAGCAGCCCGACTAGCACAGATACGCAGTATTTT.

The chain is built from TRBV10-3 and TRBJ2-2, with 11 bases that match TRBD2. The CDR3 has 16 amino acids. The V gene end was trimmed by 8 bases and the J gene end by 6 bases; junction bases not matched to a gene: 11. Germline-derived CDR1 and CDR2 are ENHRY and SYGVKD. As DNA, the CDR3 is TGTGCCATCGGGCTAGCGGGAGGAATGACGGCCGGGGAGCTGTTTTTT. Protein product: CAIGLAGGMTAGELFF.

This clone was counted between two and nine times. In DNA form, the CDR3 reads TGTGCCAGCAGCCAAGATTTGGGGACTAGCGGCGAAGAGACCCAGTACTTC. This encodes CASSQDLGTSGEETQYF. The chain uses TRBV14 and TRBJ2-5, with 11 bases lining up with TRBD2. CDR1 SGHDN and CDR2 FVKESK come from the germline V gene. Losses at the gene ends were 0 bases for V and 3 bases for J; bases not matched to a gene: 6. This CDR3 contains 17 residues.

This rearrangement joins TRBV5-1 to TRBJ2-5; D gene uncertain. The CDR3 runs 13 residues. V was cut by 1 base and J by 2 bases, with 6 bases left in between. The germline V gene has CDR1 SGHRS and CDR2 YFSETQ. The CDR3 nucleotides are TGCGCCAGCAGCTTGCACAGTCAAGAGACCCAGTACTTC. It codes for CASSLHSQETQYF.

The V and J genes are TRBV5-1 and TRBJ1-2; 9 nucleotides align to TRBD1. Per the germline V gene, CDR1 is SGHRS and CDR2 is YFSETQ. This CDR3 is built from 13 residues. V lost 4 bases to trimming and J lost 8 bases; unmatched junction nucleotides: 6. Written as DNA, the CDR3 is TGCGCCAGCAGCATGGACAGGGGAAACGGCTACACCTTC. Translating gives CASSMDRGNGYTF.

The chain is built from TRBV5-1 and TRBJ2-2, with 11 bases fitting TRBD1. The CDR3 runs to 16 residues. Germline values: CDR1 SGHRS, CDR2 YFSETQ. With 3 bases clipped from V and 7 bases from J, the junction kept 8 bases outside the gene matches. The CDR3 DNA reads as TGCGCCAGCAGCTACCCCGGACAGGGGGCTGGCGGGGAGCTGTTTTTT. This translates into CASSYPGQGAGGELFF. The whole variable domain, remainder taken from reference TRBV5-1 and TRBJ2-2, is KAGVTQTPRYLIKTRGQQVTLSCSPISGHRSVSWYQQTPGQGLQFLFEYFSETQRNKGNFPGRFSGRQFSNSRSEMNVSTLELGDSALYLCASSYPGQGAGGELFFGEGSRLTVL.

V gene TRBV6-5 combines with J gene TRBJ1-2; 8 bases align to TRBD1. Germline lookup yields CDR1 MNHEY and CDR2 SVGAGI. The CDR3 runs to 14 residues. The ends lost 6 bases at V and 4 bases at J; junction bases unmatched: 7. For the CDR3, the DNA is TGTGCCAGCAGGCCAGGGGGCTGGATCTATGGCTACACCTTC. It yields the protein CASRPGGWIYGYTF.

This clone appeared a single time. This sequence joins TRBV11-2 and TRBJ2-1; TRBD2 aligns across 8 bases. Trimming at V came to 1 base and at J to 1 base, leaving 3 bases not matched to a gene. Looked up from germline, CDR1 is SGHAT and CDR2 is FQNNGV. The CDR3 has 16 residues. This CDR3 reads CASSLAGGPSYNEQFF. In DNA form, the CDR3 reads TGTGCCAGCAGCTTAGCGGGAGGGCCGTCCTACAATGAGCAGTTCTTC.